The 27 T cell receptor beta chains below come from one sample, sequenced in a study of T cells in Graves' hyperthyroidism and ophthalmopathy. TCR beta CDR3 sequences were amplified from RNA transcripts. In the first-round RT-PCR of the TCR CDR3, the HTBI primer set was used. MiXCR, run by TCRdb on the multiplex PCR reads, gives a single entry per CDR3 protein. The repertoire holds 250,000 to 300,000 distinct CDR3 sequences, with roughly 15% as singletons. The sequencing input was blood. The receptors originated from a woman aged 40 to 50 with Graves' hyperthyroidism that later progressed to Graves' ophthalmopathy.

This clonotype was recorded many times. The chain is built from TRBV28 and TRBJ1-2; the D is unclear. Germline V lookup: CDR1 MDHEN, CDR2 SYDVKM. There are 13 residues in the CDR3. V was trimmed by 3 bases and J by 0 bases, leaving 5 bases between them. The CDR3 loop is CASSFDSNYGYTF. CDR3 nucleotides: TGTGCCAGCAGTTTTGATTCTAACTATGGCTACACCTTC.

This clonotype was recorded many times. V and J are TRBV11-2 and TRBJ2-3, with D possibly called TRBD1 or TRBD2 (6 bases each). CDR1 is SGHAT and CDR2 is FQNNGV in the germline V gene. The V gene lost 7 bases and the J gene lost 2 bases, with 19 bases spanning the gap. The CDR3 has 16 amino acids. DNA of the CDR3: TGTGCCAGCACCCCTCAAATACAGGGACTCACAGATACGCAGTATTTT. It is translated as CASTPQIQGLTDTQYF.

The rearrangement uses TRBV6-5 and TRBJ2-1; possibly TRBD2 for D (6 bases). Germline CDR1 reads MNHEY; CDR2 reads SVGAGI. V was clipped by 0 bases and J by 9 bases, with 18 bases between them. The CDR3 has 16 residues. CDR3: CASSYSKTRLSGEQFF. The CDR3 bases are TGTGCCAGCAGTTACTCGAAGACTAGACTTTCTGGTGAGCAGTTCTTC.

The sample holds many counts of this clonotype. This rearrangement joins TRBV24-1 to TRBJ2-3; 9 nucleotides line up with TRBD1. Germline CDR1 reads KGHDR; CDR2 reads SFDVKD. The CDR3 extends over 15 amino acids. After removal of 6 bases from V and 1 base from J, the junction contained 4 bases not matched to a gene. CDR3: CATSPGTGRTDTQYF. Written as DNA, the CDR3 is TGTGCCACCAGTCCCGGGACAGGGCGCACAGATACGCAGTATTTT.

This clonotype was recorded at least ten times. The CDR3 sequence is CASSDNRVYEQFF. CDR3 coding DNA: TGTGCCAGCAGTGATAATAGGGTTTATGAGCAGTTCTTC. The chain links TRBV2 to TRBJ2-1, with D unresolved. This CDR3 contains 13 residues. Trimming cost V 3 bases and J 8 bases, with 11 bases left between them. Germline V gene lookup returns CDR1 SNHLY and CDR2 FYNNEI.

This clonotype was seen at least ten times. The chain joins TRBV27 to TRBJ2-1, with D possibly being TRBD2 (8 bases). CDR1 and CDR2 from the germline V gene are MNHEY and SMNVEV (reference sequence). The V end was cut by 6 bases, the J end by 6 bases, with 21 bases between. The CDR3 is 16 residues long. CDR3 loop: CASSRSGGGPLNEQFF. For the CDR3, the DNA is TGTGCCAGCAGCCGCTCGGGAGGGGGCCCCCTCAATGAGCAGTTCTTC.

This clonotype came up a few times. The V call is TRBV5-1, the J call TRBJ2-3; the D gene is possibly TRBD2 (6 bases). CDR1 is SGHRS, CDR2 YFSETQ, per germline. This CDR3 region has 15 residues. V lost 8 bases to trimming and J lost 1 base, with 17 bases between them. CDR3 loop: CASCVGLRGTDTQYF. For the CDR3, the DNA is TGCGCCAGTTGTGTGGGACTCAGAGGCACAGATACGCAGTATTTT.

This clonotype was seen at least ten times. The CDR3 region has the DNA TGTGCCAGCAGGGCGACAGCAACAGATACGCAGTATTTT. It encodes CASRATATDTQYF. The chain employs TRBV2 and TRBJ2-3; a weak D match, TRBD1 (5 bases). Germline-derived CDR1 and CDR2 are SNHLY and FYNNEI. The CDR3 is 13 amino acids. Trimming pared 6 bases from V and 3 bases from J, leaving 10 bases between. Full variable domain (remainder filled in from reference TRBV2 and TRBJ2-3): EPEVTQTPSHQVTQMGQEVILRCVPISNHLYFYWYRQILGQKVEFLVSFYNNEISEKSEIFDDQFSVERPDGSNFTLKIRSTKLEDSAMYFCASRATATDTQYFGPGTRLTVL.

This clonotype has ten or more counts. This chain links TRBV5-5 with TRBJ2-3, with a weak D call TRBD2 (6 bases). The CDR3 contains 14 residues. Germline V gives CDR1 SGHKS, CDR2 YYEKEE (reference sequence). V was cut by 4 bases and J by 2 bases, with 11 bases left in between. The CDR3 coding sequence is TGTGCCAGCAGCCCCGGACTACACACAGATACGCAGTATTTT. Its translation is CASSPGLHTDTQYF. The entire variable domain, with the rest obtained from reference TRBV5-5 and TRBJ2-3, is as follows: DAGVTQSPTHLIKTRGQQVTLRCSPISGHKSVSWYQQVLGQGPQFIFQYYEKEERGRGNFPDRFSARQFPNYSSELNVNALLLGDSALYLCASSPGLHTDTQYFGPGTRLTVL.

Many counts were recorded for this clonotype. The chain has TRBV27 and TRBJ2-3; 7 nucleotides agree with TRBD2. The CDR3 consists of 13 residues. Germline assignment: CDR1 MNHEY and CDR2 SMNVEV (reference sequence). V lost 6 bases to trimming and J lost 3 bases; unmatched junction nucleotides: 3. CDR3 sequence: CASSHSGTDTQYF. The DNA of the CDR3 is TGTGCCAGCAGCCATAGCGGGACAGATACGCAGTATTTT.

This clonotype was seen many times. This chain links TRBV24-1 with TRBJ2-2, with TRBD1 matching 9 bases. Germline V gene sequence: CDR1 KGHDR, CDR2 SFDVKD. This CDR3 is built from 15 residues. Losses at the gene ends were 4 bases for V and 7 bases for J; bases not matched to a gene: 6. CDR3 sequence reads: CATSDPDRGNGELFF. CDR3 in DNA: TGTGCCACCAGTGACCCAGACAGGGGGAACGGGGAGCTGTTTTTT.

This clonotype was recorded many times. The chain uses TRBV20-1 and TRBJ2-3; TRBD2 matches 14 bases. J lost 8 bases, V lost 3 bases, and 7 bases had no gene match. The CDR3 has 15 residues. The germline V gene has CDR1 DFQATT and CDR2 SNEGSKA (reference sequence). Here the CDR3 DNA reads TGCAGTGCTAGGGAGACTAGCGGGAGGGTGACTACGCAGTATTTT. It encodes CSARETSGRVTTQYF.

This clonotype has only one observation. A single base separates this from a much larger clone, so it may be a read error. The genes are TRBV5-1 and TRBJ2-7, with D unclear. V was shortened by 4 bases and J by 0 bases, with 8 bases between the two germline ends. The CDR3 runs to 13 residues. Looked up from germline, CDR1 is SGHRS and CDR2 is YFSETQ. This chain's CDR3 is CASSPGNSYEQYF. The CDR3 DNA reads as TGCGCCAGCAGCCCGGGCAACTCCTACGAGCAGTACTTC.

This clonotype was detected many times. The chain uses TRBV6-1 and TRBJ2-1; 16 bases are a match to TRBD2. Germline lookup yields CDR1 MNHNS and CDR2 SASEGT. V was pared by 3 bases and J by 7 bases, with 9 bases of the junction left unmatched. CDR3 length: 18 amino acids. CDR3 bases: TGTGCCAGCAGTGAGGGACTAGCGGGAGGGCGAGTGGGAAATGAGCAGTTCTTC. This gives the protein CASSEGLAGGRVGNEQFF.

The V gene is TRBV14, the J gene TRBJ2-3; D gene unclear. Trimming left V 4 bases short and J 3 bases short, with 11 bases between. Germline V lookup: CDR1 SGHDN, CDR2 FVKESK. The CDR3 totals 14 residues. The CDR3 protein is CASSRLERTDTQYF. CDR3 DNA sequence: TGTGCCAGCAGCCGCCTGGAGCGAACAGATACGCAGTATTTT.

This clonotype has only one observation. The missing conserved phenylalanine or tryptophan at the end of this CDR3 makes a read error likely. The V gene is TRBV7-9, the J gene TRBJ2-1, with a tentative D call TRBD2 (6 bases). This CDR3 spans 15 amino acids. Germline V gives CDR1 SEHNR, CDR2 FQNEAQ (reference sequence). Trimming left V 6 bases short and J 1 base short, with 13 bases between. CDR3 sequence (DNA): TGTGCCAGCAGTGGTAGCGGACGATCCTACAATGAGCAGTTCCTC. It yields the protein CASSGSGRSYNEQFL.

This clonotype was seen at least ten times. V gene TRBV27 combines with J gene TRBJ2-3; D is perhaps TRBD1 (5 bases). V was trimmed by 2 bases and J by 2 bases, leaving 14 bases between them. The germline gives CDR1 MNHEY, CDR2 SMNVEV (reference sequence). This CDR3 has 16 amino acids. The CDR3 sequence: CASSLSPVGDTDTQYF. The DNA for the CDR3 is TGTGCCAGCAGTTTAAGTCCGGTAGGGGACACAGATACGCAGTATTTT.

The rearrangement links TRBV20-1 to TRBJ2-1; 9 bases align to TRBD1. The CDR3 covers 17 residues. Germline CDR1 reads DFQATT; CDR2 reads SNEGSKA (reference sequence). Losses at the gene ends were 0 bases for V and 8 bases for J; bases not matched to a gene: 14. The CDR3 DNA sequence: TGCAGTGCTAGAGATCACAGGGGGCTGGCCGGTCCCGATGAGCAGTTCTTC. This sequence encodes CSARDHRGLAGPDEQFF.

This clonotype occurred a few times. This chain uses TRBV30 with TRBJ2-5, with unresolved D. The CDR3 runs to 14 residues. V shed 2 bases and J shed 5 bases, with 15 bases lying between them. Looked up from germline, CDR1 is GTSNPN and CDR2 is SVGIG (reference sequence). The CDR3: CAWSMDRREETQYF. As DNA, the CDR3 is TGTGCCTGGAGTATGGACCGAAGAGAGGAGACCCAGTACTTC.

This clonotype was observed at least ten times. The rearrangement links TRBV27 to TRBJ1-1, with D possibly being TRBD1 (5 bases). The CDR3 covers 16 residues. Trimming stripped 5 bases from V and 1 base from J, with 17 bases between. The germline V gene encodes CDR1 MNHEY and CDR2 SMNVEV (reference sequence). DNA of the CDR3: TGTGCCAGCAGTCCCCACAGGACCTTCCCGAACACTGAAGCTTTCTTT. Translation: CASSPHRTFPNTEAFF.

This clonotype was detected a few times. The chain has TRBV20-1 and TRBJ2-5; 8 nucleotides line up with TRBD1. The CDR3 has 14 amino acids. The V gene end was trimmed by 7 bases and the J gene end by 5 bases; junction bases not matched to a gene: 12. Germline loops: CDR1 DFQATT, CDR2 SNEGSKA (reference sequence). The CDR3 region is CSGDRGNVGETQYF. The CDR3 DNA is TGCAGTGGTGACAGGGGCAACGTGGGGGAGACCCAGTACTTC.

This clonotype was found many times. J is TRBJ2-2 and V is TRBV5-1; D uncertain. The CDR3 is 13 residues long. V was shortened by 4 bases and J by 7 bases, with 11 bases between the two germline ends. CDR1 and CDR2 (germline): SGHRS, YFSETQ. CDR3 nucleotides: TGCGCCAGCAGCATGGCGGATCGCGGGGAGCTGTTTTTT. Its protein is CASSMADRGELFF.

This clonotype has a handful of counts. This chain connects TRBV5-1 to TRBJ2-5; no clear D gene. V lost 5 bases, J lost 3 bases, and 11 bases lay in between. Germline V lookup: CDR1 SGHRS, CDR2 YFSETQ. The CDR3 extends over 13 amino acids. CDR3 protein: CASRVGLEETQYF. CDR3 bases: TGCGCCAGCAGGGTGGGTCTAGAAGAGACCCAGTACTTC. The entire variable domain, with the rest obtained from reference TRBV5-1 and TRBJ2-5, is as follows: KAGVTQTPRYLIKTRGQQVTLSCSPISGHRSVSWYQQTPGQGLQFLFEYFSETQRNKGNFPGRFSGRQFSNSRSEMNVSTLELGDSALYLCASRVGLEETQYFGPGTRLLVL.

This clonotype came up many times. The gene calls are TRBV5-5 and TRBJ2-4; D gene ambiguous. The CDR3 is made up of 14 amino acids. Germline V lookup: CDR1 SGHKS, CDR2 YYEKEE (reference sequence). The V and J ends lost 0 bases and 8 bases respectively, with 12 bases between them. CDR3 coding DNA: TGTGCCAGCAGCTTGGTATCCTCACGGGACATTCAGTACTTC. Protein product: CASSLVSSRDIQYF.

This clonotype came up many times. V usage is TRBV20-1 and J usage is TRBJ2-7; 10 bases are shared with TRBD1. The CDR3 sequence is 15 residues long. Unmatched junction bases numbered 8, after V lost 3 bases and J lost 3 bases. Germline values: CDR1 DFQATT, CDR2 SNEGSKA (reference sequence). The CDR3 nucleotides are TGCAGTGCTAGTTCTCAGGGACAGGGGAGCTACGAGCAGTACTTC. Protein sequence: CSASSQGQGSYEQYF.

This clonotype was observed at least ten times. The chain couples TRBV19 to TRBJ2-6; maybe TRBD1 (5 bases). There are 17 residues in the CDR3. Germline loops: CDR1 LNHDA, CDR2 SQIVND (reference sequence). V was shortened by 2 bases and J by 0 bases, with 11 bases between the two germline ends. CDR3 residues: CASSILPGYSGANVLTF. The DNA of the CDR3 is TGTGCCAGTAGTATACTGCCAGGGTACTCTGGGGCCAACGTCCTGACTTTC.

This clonotype was recorded a few times. The chain employs TRBV5-6 and TRBJ1-3; D not certain. The CDR3 covers 16 residues. The germline V gene has CDR1 SGHDT and CDR2 YYEEEE. V was shortened by 4 bases and J by 0 bases, with 14 bases between the two germline ends. The CDR3 nucleotides read TGTGCCAGCAGCCGGGGAGGGTGGAACTCTGGAAACACCATATATTTT. The encoded protein is CASSRGGWNSGNTIYF.